These 2 T cell receptor beta chains share one sample of origin, sequenced in a study of T cell repertoires in cytomegalovirus infection. TCRdb processed the reads anew with MiXCR; each CDR3 protein has one entry. The sample contains approximately 550,000 distinct CDR3 sequences, 15% to 20% of which appear only once. Specimen: CD8+ T cells from PBMCs. All receptors derive from a human donor in good health (CMV status not recorded). Some clones in this sample may be carry-over from other donors' samples.

There are many counts of this clonotype. This chain connects TRBV6-5 to TRBJ2-1; 7 bases agree with TRBD1. This CDR3 contains 16 residues. The germline CDR1 and CDR2 sequences are MNHEY and SVGAGI. Losses at the gene ends were 0 bases for V and 8 bases for J; bases not matched to a gene: 10. Written as DNA, the CDR3 is TGTGCCAGCAGTTACTCGATATTGGGGACAGCCCATGAGCAGTTCTTC. Amino acid sequence: CASSYSILGTAHEQFF.

In its sample, this clonotype was seen many times. This chain links TRBV27 with TRBJ1-6, with 9 bases matching TRBD1. Germline CDR1 reads MNHEY; CDR2 reads SMNVEV (reference sequence). This CDR3 has 15 amino acids. With 3 bases clipped from V and 8 bases from J, the junction kept 5 bases outside the gene matches. The CDR3 is CASSFPRDRDSPLHF. The CDR3 bases are TGTGCCAGCAGTTTCCCTCGGGACAGGGATTCACCCCTCCACTTT.